This T cell receptor beta chain is from a study of blood T cell repertoires in COVID-19. Across the study: The analysed material was cDNA or gDNA that came from T cells, B-cell-depleted T cells, or PBMCs.

CDR1 and CDR2 from the germline V gene are SNHLY and FYNNEI. V was cut by 5 bases and J by 1 base, with 11 bases left in between. CDR3 size: 14 residues. TCRdb's table, derived via immunoSEQ multiplex PCR, lists solely in-frame clones and lacks some. Here the sample spans a few hundred thousand clones, approximately 80% being singletons. Sequencing was performed on peripheral blood. J is TRBJ1-1 and V is TRBV2, with D possibly being TRBD1 (5 bases). The TCR comes from a man of 80 years or more with acute or convalescent COVID-19. The CDR3 nucleotides are TGTGCCAGCAGTATATTTACAGGGAACACTGAAGCTTTCTTT. It is translated as CASSIFTGNTEAFF.